The clone carrying this T cell receptor beta chain has a count of ten or more. These data are taken from a study of human T cells and chemical hapten exposure. The CDR3 runs to 14 residues. The germline gives CDR1 DFQATT, CDR2 SNEGSKA (reference sequence). The V gene lost 3 bases and the J gene lost 4 bases, with 13 bases spanning the gap. Noted time point: pre-sensitization, week 0. Treatment: therapeutic diphenylcyclopropenone sensitization with weekly scalp DPC. TCRdb reprocessed the RACE reads with MiXCR, giving one entry per CDR3 protein. The profile shows a few hundred thousand distinct CDR3 sequences, around 7.7% of them singletons.

The sample was whole blood, taken in connection with sensitization to the hapten diphenylcyclopropenone (DPC). The sequence derives from a man aged 18 to 30 with alopecia areata. Some clones in this sample may be carry-over from other donors' samples. This chain joins TRBV20-1 and TRBJ2-1; tentatively, D is TRBD1 (5 bases). Here the CDR3 reads CSARNSRDYNEQFF. CDR3 sequence (DNA): TGCAGTGCTAGGAATTCCAGGGATTACAATGAGCAGTTCTTC.